This is a list of T cell receptor beta chains from one sample in a study of blood T cell repertoires in COVID-19. The method was immunoSEQ multiplex PCR; TCRdb's version includes in-frame clones alone and lacks a portion of them. Among some 270,000 clones listed, around 84% were seen once. Sequenced: PBMCs or T cells enriched from blood (not recorded which). The source of these receptors is a woman aged 45-59 years who had been exposed to COVID-19. Both conserved end residues are part of each CDR3. A D gene is named only where the DNA matches it firmly. Size tells how often a clone was seen (once, few, many) or the class of an expanded clone, and some rows leave it out.

12	TRBV28	TRBJ1-1	-	few	CASTKWGRGAFF	TGTGCCAGCACCAAGTGGGGCCGGGGGGCTTTCTTT
14	TRBV19	TRBJ1-2	-	-	CASSIDRRSDGYTF	TGTGCCAGTAGTATAGACAGGAGGTCTGATGGCTACACCTTC
12	TRBV28	TRBJ1-2	-	-	CASSLPNYGYTF	TGTGCCAGCAGTCTACCTAACTATGGCTACACCTTC
17	TRBV6-2/TRBV6-3	TRBJ2-7	-	-	CASSNTPARQVSYEQYF	TGTGCCAGCAGTAACACCCCGGCCAGACAGGTCTCCTACGAGCAGTACTTC
15	TRBV7-2	TRBJ1-1	-	-	CASSLKRAGGTEAFF	TGTGCCAGCAGCTTAAAGAGGGCCGGAGGGACTGAAGCTTTCTTT
14	TRBV2	TRBJ2-5	TRBD2	-	CASAVTGGQETQYF	TGTGCCAGTGCGGTGACGGGGGGCCAAGAGACCCAGTACTTC
14	TRBV11-2	TRBJ1-6	-	-	CASRYGMRNSPLHF	TGTGCCAGCAGATACGGGATGCGGAATTCACCCCTCCACTTT
11	TRBV6-5	TRBJ2-6	-	few	CAISGANVLTF	TGTGCCATATCTGGGGCCAACGTCCTGACTTTC
15	TRBV29-1	TRBJ2-3	TRBD2	once	CSVPGLAGSTDTQYF	TGCAGCGTTCCCGGACTAGCGGGGAGCACAGATACGCAGTATTTT
16	TRBV5-4	TRBJ1-6	-	-	CASSFGGASYNSPLHF	TGTGCCAGCAGCTTCGGGGGGGCCAGCTACAATTCACCCCTCCACTTT
15	TRBV5-1	TRBJ1-1	-	-	CASSSAQALNTEAFF	TGCGCCAGCAGCTCGGCACAGGCCCTGAACACTGAAGCTTTCTTT
13	TRBV6-5	TRBJ1-4	TRBD1	-	CASSGQGNEKLFF	TGTGCCAGCAGCGGACAGGGGAACGAAAAACTGTTTTTT
13	TRBV5-4	TRBJ1-1	-	-	CASSLTGNTEAFF	TGTGCCAGCAGCTTGACGGGGAACACTGAAGCTTTCTTT
15	TRBV2	TRBJ1-5	-	-	CASTPRGGGNQPQHF	TGTGCCAGCACCCCGCGGGGAGGAGGTAATCAGCCCCAGCATTTT
14	TRBV12-5	TRBJ1-3	-	-	CASGAGGGENTIYF	TGTGCTAGTGGCGCTGGCGGGGGGGAGAACACCATATATTTT
16	TRBV11-2	TRBJ1-2	-	-	CASSPHRADNNYGYTF	TGTGCCAGCAGCCCACACAGGGCCGATAATAACTATGGCTACACCTTC
13	TRBV15	TRBJ1-2	-	-	CATSGVRDSGYTF	TGTGCCACCAGCGGAGTCAGGGACTCTGGCTACACCTTC
14	TRBV7-6	TRBJ2-7	-	many	CASSLAAGAYEQYF	TGTGCCAGCAGCTTAGCGGCAGGGGCCTACGAGCAGTACTTC
18	TRBV29-1	TRBJ2-5	-	once	CSCGPQVWGREGVGTQYF	TGCAGCTGTGGCCCACAGGTTTGGGGGCGCGAAGGGGTAGGGACCCAGTACTTC
14	TRBV13	TRBJ1-6	-	-	CASSLTRGNSPLHF	TGTGCCAGCAGCCTAACGCGGGGAAATTCACCCCTCCACTTT
13	TRBV2	TRBJ1-4	TRBD1	-	CASSEDRVGKLFF	TGTGCCAGCAGCGAGGACAGGGTCGGAAAACTGTTTTTT
13	TRBV7-2	TRBJ1-6	-	-	CASSLTEFSPLHF	TGTGCCAGCAGCTTAACCGAGTTCTCACCCCTCCACTTT
15	TRBV11-1	TRBJ2-6	-	-	CASSPGQSGANVLTF	TGTGCCAGCAGCCCGGGTCAAAGCGGGGCCAACGTCCTGACTTTC
11	TRBV29-1	TRBJ1-1	-	-	CSVVFHTEAFF	TGCAGCGTCGTATTCCACACTGAAGCTTTCTTT
15	TRBV9	TRBJ1-1	TRBD1	-	CASSERQGMNTEAFF	TGTGCCAGCAGCGAGCGACAGGGAATGAACACTGAAGCTTTCTTT
14	TRBV2	TRBJ1-4	TRBD1	-	CASSSTGKNEKLFF	TGTGCCAGCAGTTCGACAGGGAAAAATGAAAAACTGTTTTTT
11	TRBV6-7	TRBJ1-2	TRBD1	-	CARGQGAGYTF	TGTGCCAGGGGACAGGGGGCCGGCTACACCTTC
13	TRBV5-1	TRBJ1-6	-	few	CASSLYVGSPLHF	TGCGCCAGCAGCTTGTATGTCGGTTCACCCCTCCACTTT
14	TRBV9	TRBJ1-1	-	-	CASSVNALGGRAFF	TGTGCCAGCAGCGTAAATGCCCTGGGGGGGAGAGCTTTCTTT
14	TRBV5-6	TRBJ1-2	TRBD1	-	CASNLGTGNYGYTF	TGTGCCAGCAACCTCGGGACAGGGAACTATGGCTACACCTTC
15	TRBV7-8	TRBJ1-5	TRBD1	-	CASSLLTAGGSPQHF	TGTGCCAGCAGCTTATTAACGGCAGGGGGGTCACCCCAGCATTTT
15	TRBV5-1	TRBJ2-3	TRBD2	-	CASGRTSGVGDTQYF	TGCGCCAGCGGGAGGACTAGCGGGGTGGGAGATACGCAGTATTTT
14	TRBV7-8	TRBJ1-2	-	-	CASSLSGEDYGYTF	TGTGCCAGCAGCTTATCGGGGGAGGACTATGGCTACACCTTC
15	TRBV7-2	TRBJ2-2	-	-	CASSLAPGYTGELFF	TGTGCCAGCAGCTTAGCGCCAGGCTACACCGGGGAGCTGTTTTTT